Listed here is a single T cell receptor (beta chain). The antigen remains unidentified. Mismatch with germline at one junction end may stem from a read error. The sample belongs to a study of T-cell reconstitution after alpha-beta-depleted transplantation in children. Study-level findings and limits: The authors attributed T-cell counts and diversity one year after transplant mostly to newly produced T cells. Reportedly, roughly two months post-transplant, alpha-beta T cells arose from several hundred expanded graft clones.

TCRbeta library preparation incorporated unique molecular identifiers. TCRdb re-analysed the PCR reads in MiXCR, keeping a single row per CDR3 protein. Of 200,000 to 300,000 distinct CDR3 sequences listed, about 25% are singletons. This sample comprised PBMCs, obtained before TCRalphabeta/CD19-depleted stem cell transplant. This clonotype was sampled from a girl aged 2 to 10 with Fanconi anemia, due to receive a stem cell transplant.

For the CDR3, the DNA is TGTACCAGCAGCCAAGGTGTTCGGGAGACCCAGTACTTC. Translation gives CTSSQGVRETQYF. This rearrangement joins TRBV14 to TRBJ2-5; D is ambiguous. CDR3 length: 13 amino acids. CDR1 is SGHDN, CDR2 FVKESK, per germline.